These T cell receptor beta chains were read from a single sample in a study of blood T cell repertoires in COVID-19. Only in-frame clones appear in the TCRdb table, and some are missing; sequencing was by immunoSEQ multiplex PCR. Of some 120,000 clones in the sample, 85% were seen once. The sequenced material came from peripheral blood. The receptor set was obtained from a woman older than 75 with acute or convalescent COVID-19. Each CDR3 is given with its conserved first and last residue. The D gene is left open where the match is weak. Not all rows give a size; the values are once, few, many and, for expanded clones, a class.

j_call,d_call,clone_size,v_call,cdr3_aa,cdr3_nt
TRBJ1-1,-,-,TRBV7-9,CASSLREIRGTEAFF,TGTGCCAGCAGCTTAAGGGAGATTCGGGGTACTGAAGCTTTCTTT
TRBJ1-5,TRBD1,-,TRBV4-1,CASSQRQGRNQPQHF,TGCGCCAGCAGCCAAAGACAGGGTCGGAATCAGCCCCAGCATTTT
TRBJ2-2,-,-,TRBV24-1,CATRGEMDTGELFF,TGTGCCACCCGCGGGGAAATGGACACCGGGGAGCTGTTTTTT
TRBJ1-5,-,-,TRBV4-1,CASSQDGSNQPQHF,TGCGCCAGCAGCCAAGACGGTAGCAATCAGCCCCAGCATTTT
TRBJ1-1,-,-,TRBV3-1/TRBV3-2,CASSQIGGETEAFF,TGTGCCAGCAGCCAAATAGGGGGAGAAACTGAAGCTTTCTTT
TRBJ1-2,-,-,TRBV10-2,CATNPRGRTNYGYTF,TGCGCCACAAATCCCCGGGGAAGAACTAACTATGGCTACACCTTC
TRBJ2-7,TRBD1,few,TRBV19,CASRTGFEQYF,TGTGCCAGCAGGACAGGGTTCGAGCAGTACTTC
TRBJ1-5,TRBD1,few,TRBV10-3,CAISESWTGGNQPQHF,TGTGCCATCAGTGAGTCTTGGACAGGGGGCAATCAGCCCCAGCATTTT
TRBJ1-2,-,-,TRBV4-3,CASSQGEGLNYGYTF,TGCGCCAGCAGCCAAGGCGAGGGTCTTAACTATGGCTACACCTTC
TRBJ2-2,TRBD2,-,TRBV7-8,CASSPGRAATGELFF,TGTGCCAGCAGCCCAGGGAGGGCGGCGACCGGGGAGCTGTTTTTT
TRBJ2-2,-,-,TRBV7-6,CASSLDYITGELFF,TGTGCCAGCAGCTTAGACTATATCACCGGGGAGCTGTTTTTT
TRBJ2-2,-,-,TRBV5-1,CASSGQGIGELFF,TGCGCCAGCAGCGGGCAGGGCATCGGGGAGCTGTTTTTT
TRBJ2-5,TRBD2,-,TRBV9,CASSVGGLETQYF,TGTGCCAGCAGCGTGGGAGGGTTGGAGACCCAGTACTTC
TRBJ2-3,-,-,TRBV5-1,CASGGAGTDTQYF,TGCGCCAGCGGGGGGGCCGGCACAGATACGCAGTATTTT
TRBJ1-2,-,-,TRBV19,CASTPSVDRRPNYGYTF,TGTGCCAGTACCCCTTCGGTAGACAGACGCCCAAACTATGGCTACACCTTC
TRBJ1-6,-,-,TRBV4-1,CASSQVRVQGRSPLHF,TGCGCCAGCAGCCAAGTAAGGGTACAGGGACGCTCACCCCTCCACTTT
TRBJ1-6,TRBD1,once,TRBV6-4,CASSPGQGNSPLHF,TGTGCCAGCAGTCCGGGACAGGGTAATTCACCCCTCCACTTT
TRBJ1-2,TRBD1,-,TRBV28,CASKKGFWTGEGYTF,TGTGCCAGCAAAAAGGGGTTCTGGACAGGGGAAGGCTACACCTTC
TRBJ1-1,-,-,TRBV6-5,CASSYYGETNTEAFF,TGTGCCAGCAGTTACTACGGGGAGACTAACACTGAAGCTTTCTTT
TRBJ2-3,-,-,TRBV27,CASTSRVNTQYF,TGTGCCAGCACTTCTCGGGTAAATACGCAGTATTTT
TRBJ1-2,-,-,TRBV6-1,CASSEGRGVGNYGYTF,TGTGCCAGCAGTGAAGGAAGGGGCGTAGGAAACTATGGCTACACCTTC
TRBJ2-6,-,-,TRBV19,CASSTGNSGANVLTF,TGTGCCAGTAGTACAGGGAACTCTGGGGCCAACGTCCTGACTTTC
TRBJ1-3,-,-,TRBV6-5,CASRSSSGNTIYF,TGTGCCAGCAGGTCTTCCTCTGGAAACACCATATATTTT
TRBJ1-1,-,-,TRBV5-4,CASSELNTEAFF,TGTGCCAGCAGCGAGTTGAACACTGAAGCTTTCTTT
TRBJ1-1,-,-,TRBV5-6,CASSLERAGTEAFF,TGTGCCAGCAGCTTGGAAAGAGCCGGCACTGAAGCTTTCTTT
TRBJ1-4,-,-,TRBV5-1,CASRLTPTNEKLFF,TGCGCCAGCAGGTTGACACCCACTAATGAAAAACTGTTTTTT
TRBJ1-5,TRBD1,-,TRBV25-1,CASSEGTGSQPQHF,TGTGCCAGCAGTGAAGGGACAGGGAGTCAGCCCCAGCATTTT
TRBJ1-4,-,-,TRBV13,CASSLTGGTSNEKLFF,TGTGCCAGCAGCTTAACCGGAGGGACCAGTAATGAAAAACTGTTTTTT
TRBJ1-6,-,-,TRBV7-8,CASSPQEYNSPLHF,TGTGCCAGCAGCCCACAGGAGTATAATTCACCCCTCCACTTT
TRBJ1-1,-,-,TRBV18,CASSPTVRNTEAFF,TGTGCCAGCTCACCGACAGTCCGGAACACTGAAGCTTTCTTT
TRBJ1-1,-,once,TRBV6-6,CAGRQGGDPEAFF,TGTGCCGGGCGCCAGGGAGGTGATCCTGAAGCTTTCTTT
TRBJ2-3,TRBD2,-,TRBV29-1,CSSAGTSDTQYF,TGCAGCTCCGCCGGGACTAGCGATACGCAGTATTTT
TRBJ1-1,TRBD1,-,TRBV9,CASSPWDRANTEAFF,TGTGCCAGCAGCCCCTGGGACAGGGCAAACACTGAAGCTTTCTTT
TRBJ1-5,TRBD1,-,TRBV19,CASSMGQGGINQPQHF,TGTGCCAGTAGTATGGGACAGGGGGGTATCAATCAGCCCCAGCATTTT
TRBJ1-2,TRBD1,-,TRBV5-4,CASRTTKAGGAGYGYTF,TGTGCCAGCAGGACCACCAAAGCAGGGGGCGCCGGCTATGGCTACACCTTC
TRBJ2-3,TRBD1,-,TRBV24-1,CATSEAAPDRGRTDTQYF,TGTGCCACCAGTGAGGCAGCACCGGACAGGGGTAGGACAGATACGCAGTATTTT
TRBJ1-1,TRBD1,-,TRBV6-2/TRBV6-3,CASSYTGVTEAFF,TGTGCCAGCAGTTACACAGGGGTCACTGAAGCTTTCTTT
TRBJ1-3,-,-,TRBV25-1,CASRQGAGNTIYF,TGTGCCAGCAGACAGGGTGCTGGAAACACCATATATTTT
TRBJ2-7,-,-,TRBV4-1,CASSLYRETGEQYF,TGCGCCAGCAGCCTCTACAGGGAGACAGGCGAGCAGTACTTC
TRBJ2-5,-,-,TRBV9,CASSAGRGGRQETQYF,TGTGCCAGCAGCGCTGGGAGAGGAGGGCGGCAAGAGACCCAGTACTTC